This is a list of T cell receptor beta chains from one sample in a study of T cells in localized non-small cell lung cancer. TCRdb keeps only in-frame clones here, not all; method: immunoSEQ multiplex PCR. The table shows roughly 53,000 clones, with over 80% occurring only once. Sample: peripheral blood mononuclear cells, taken before any cancer treatment. The receptors were gathered from a man aged 40 to 70 with stage III lung adenocarcinoma. CDR3s include the opening cysteine and the closing phenylalanine or tryptophan. The D gene is left open where the match is weak. Clone size is shown for a subset of rows, as once, few, many or a class of expanded clone.

clone_size	d_call	v_call	j_call	cdr3_aa	cdr3_nt
few	.	TRBV7-6	TRBJ1-2	CASSHAGGQAGYTF	TGTGCCAGCAGCCATGCTGGGGGGCAAGCGGGCTACACCTTC
few	TRBD1	TRBV27	TRBJ1-5	CASSVTGGGPQHF	TGTGCCAGCTCCGTGACAGGGGGCGGCCCCCAGCATTTT
.	TRBD1	TRBV7-2	TRBJ1-2	CASSLGGGGYTF	TGTGCCAGCTCCCTAGGGGGCGGAGGGTACACCTTC
.	.	TRBV7-2	TRBJ2-1	CASSPGRFGEQFF	TGTGCCAGCAGCCCCGGGCGGTTTGGTGAGCAGTTCTTC
.	TRBD2	TRBV7-2	TRBJ2-7	CASSVGGASGGYEQYF	TGTGCCAGCAGCGTGGGCGGGGCTAGCGGGGGATACGAGCAGTACTTC
few	.	TRBV19	TRBJ2-6	CASSGLGQTTNVLTF	TGTGCCAGTAGTGGCTTAGGACAGACGACCAACGTCCTGACTTTC
.	.	TRBV2	TRBJ1-3	CASREGPGNTIYF	TGTGCCAGCAGAGAGGGACCTGGAAACACCATATATTTT
.	.	TRBV2	TRBJ2-5	CASSEVPTPGQYF	TGTGCCAGCAGTGAAGTCCCCACCCCGGGGCAGTACTTC
.	.	TRBV5-1	TRBJ2-3	CASRYSDNTDTQYF	TGCGCCAGCAGGTACAGCGACAACACAGATACGCAGTATTTT
.	.	TRBV19	TRBJ1-5	CASRPGNQPQHF	TGTGCCAGTAGGCCCGGGAATCAGCCCCAGCATTTT
medium-sized	TRBD1	TRBV2	TRBJ1-2	CASSDDATGNTF	TGTGCCAGCAGTGATGACGCGACAGGGAACACCTTC
.	.	TRBV20-1	TRBJ1-2	CSARDLGGYTF	TGCAGTGCTAGAGATTTGGGTGGCTACACCTTC
.	.	TRBV4-3	TRBJ1-5	CASSQEGGRNSNQPQHF	TGCGCCAGCAGCCAAGAAGGGGGACGGAATAGCAATCAGCCCCAGCATTTT
.	TRBD1	TRBV19	TRBJ2-7	CASRTRQGAYEQYF	TGTGCCAGTAGAACCAGACAGGGGGCGTACGAGCAGTACTTC
.	.	TRBV5-1	TRBJ1-1	CASSLEGQGLTEAFF	TGCGCCAGCAGCTTGGAGGGACAAGGGCTCACTGAAGCTTTCTTT
.	.	TRBV7-3	TRBJ1-1	CASSPGSNTEAFF	TGTGCCAGCAGCCCAGGGTCGAACACTGAAGCTTTCTTT
.	.	TRBV19	TRBJ1-4	CASSIDPAMATNEKLFF	TGTGCCAGTAGTATAGATCCAGCCATGGCAACTAATGAAAAACTGTTTTTT